This note documents a single T cell receptor (beta chain) sequence. Its antigen remains unidentified. The CDR3 consists of 16 residues. Trimming shortened V by 4 bases and J by 2 bases, and 19 bases separated the two germline ends. In the PCR, 60 Vbeta and 13 Jbeta primers were used. This table comes from immunoSEQ multiplex PCR, and its TCRdb copy is limited to in-frame clones, with some not included. Here the sample spans under 70,000 clones, roughly 85% being singletons. This sample was included in a study of cytomegalovirus exposure and HLA in healthy donors. General observations from the study: The listing of fewer than 200 TCR beta chains classed them as cytomegalovirus-associated. As a later analysis revealed, most CMV-associated TCR beta chains appeared HLA-restricted.

The specimen sequenced was PBMCs. The chain carries TRBV5-3 and TRBJ2-7; TRBD2 is a possible D gene (5 bases). TRBV5-3 is placed among ORFs of uncertain function. This sequence was found in a woman aged 30 to 39 in good health and CMV-seronegative. Written as DNA, the CDR3 is TGTGCCAGAAGCATGGTCCTTATGGGAGCGACCTACGAGCAGTACTTC. Translation gives CARSMVLMGATYEQYF.